These T cell receptor beta chains were read from a single sample in a study of vaccination and CD4 T cells after COVID-19. Which antigens these TCRs recognize remains unknown. One entry per CDR3 protein, called by TCRdb with MiXCR from the PCR reads. This table holds around 18,000 distinct CDR3 sequences, roughly 49% found once. The sequenced sample was CD4+ T cells from blood, cultured in vitro, obtained about 7 months after SARS-CoV-2 vaccination. These receptor sequences come from a human donor who had recovered from COVID-19. The CDR3 runs from the conserved cysteine through the conserved F or W. Clone size, where shown, is once, few, many, or a class for clones that have expanded.

TRBV19,13,medium-sized,TRBJ1-2,CASSIHGDYGYTF
TRBV27,13,.,TRBJ1-1,CASSFGGRTEAFF
TRBV6-2/TRBV6-3,18,few,TRBJ1-5,CASSYSSPLGLSNQPQHF
TRBV30,17,.,TRBJ1-2,CAWSVGPFRAANYGYTF
TRBV6-1,14,.,TRBJ2-5,CASNSYSGQETQYF
TRBV20-1,15,.,TRBJ2-3,CSASGAQGSTDTQYF
TRBV7-2,14,few,TRBJ1-1,CASSLVAGNTEAFF
TRBV7-3,12,.,TRBJ2-3,CASSLDQTTQYF
TRBV7-2,18,few,TRBJ2-3,CASSLRGGTHAATDTQYF
TRBV5-4,14,few,TRBJ1-2,CASSWATGDYGYTF
TRBV7-2,18,few,TRBJ1-2,CASSLAGTGELANYGYTF
TRBV11-3,15,few,TRBJ2-2,CASSFRTANTGELFF
TRBV6-1,16,.,TRBJ1-2,CASVRGGPLVASGYTF
TRBV19,14,.,TRBJ2-3,CASSIRDSTDTQYF
TRBV5-4,15,.,TRBJ1-2,CASSLVAGGGYGYTF
TRBV6-1,12,.,TRBJ2-7,CASTYPSYEQYF
TRBV20-1,15,.,TRBJ1-5,CSAGVGTGSNQPQHF
TRBV19,15,.,TRBJ1-5,CASSKGRASNQPQHF
TRBV15,23,.,TRBJ1-5,CATSLGSRGYEQYFGPGNQPQHF
TRBV6-4,14,.,TRBJ1-2,CASSDSMAGKGYTF
TRBV7-3,18,.,TRBJ2-1,CASTPTRYRRETYNEQFF
TRBV7-2,13,.,TRBJ2-3,CASSRQGWDTQYF
TRBV6-4,13,.,TRBJ2-3,CASSLTRADTQYF
TRBV20-1,14,.,TRBJ2-7,CSARGTGGSYEQYF
TRBV24-1,18,.,TRBJ2-1,CATSGVRAGRGSYNEQFF
TRBV7-2,14,.,TRBJ2-5,CASSLARGRETQYF
TRBV19,13,once,TRBJ1-5,CASDRGWNQPQHF
TRBV6-1,16,few,TRBJ1-5,CASSHPEGLSNQPQHF
TRBV19,14,.,TRBJ2-3,CASRSRAGTDTQYF
TRBV20-1,11,.,TRBJ1-1,CSAIGATEAFF
TRBV24-1,15,.,TRBJ2-5,CATSDTSGGAETQYF
TRBV10-3,13,few,TRBJ1-1,CASEQGRDTEAFF
TRBV6-5,15,few,TRBJ2-7,CASSSQGLARYEQYF
TRBV5-5,13,.,TRBJ1-1,CASSFGANTEAFF
TRBV27,18,.,TRBJ2-7,CASSFPAEDSGRRYEQYF
TRBV11-3,14,.,TRBJ2-7,CASSLGGGEYEQYF
TRBV21-1,17,medium-sized,TRBJ2-7,CASSYPRDRGTSYEQYF
TRBV20-1,12,.,TRBJ2-7,CSVGGDGYEQYF
TRBV12-3/TRBV12-4,14,.,TRBJ1-2,CASTTPSRSYGYTF
TRBV5-6,17,.,TRBJ1-2,CASHPEVLGQGNYGYTF
TRBV6-1,13,.,TRBJ1-2,CASSPTGVYGYTF
TRBV7-6,16,.,TRBJ2-3,CASSPRTSGVTDTQYF
TRBV6-1,9,few,TRBJ2-5,CASGGTQYF
TRBV20-1,16,.,TRBJ2-1,CSARARTSGRYNEQFF
TRBV11-2,16,.,TRBJ2-2,CASSLQGAGIAGELFF
TRBV7-2,16,few,TRBJ1-2,CASSFLTGGRGYGYTF
TRBV11-3,12,.,TRBJ2-5,CASSDRRETQYF
TRBV7-9,17,.,TRBJ2-3,CASSTPGTKISTDTQYF
TRBV20-1,13,few,TRBJ1-4,CSARDQDLEKLFF
TRBV7-2,17,.,TRBJ2-7,CASSPDLLSGGSYEQYF
TRBV2,12,.,TRBJ2-3,CASGSDTDTQYF
TRBV19,14,.,TRBJ1-1,CASSIPGQGTEAFF
TRBV7-3,15,.,TRBJ2-7,CASSLNPGTGYEQYF
TRBV6-1,15,.,TRBJ2-7,CASTDRSRGPYEQYF
TRBV15,15,.,TRBJ2-3,CATSRPRDGTDTQYF